The 3 T cell receptor beta chains below come from one sample, sequenced in a study of blood T cell repertoires in COVID-19. Libraries were prepared by immunoSEQ multiplex PCR; TCRdb keeps only in-frame clonotypes and omits some of them. Found here are approximately 290,000 clones, roughly 80% of them singletons; the top ten hold more than 15%. Sequences were obtained from peripheral blood. These receptor sequences come from a person aged 65 to 79 with COVID-19, enrolled during active disease.

The rearrangement joins TRBV10-3 to TRBJ1-2, with 8 bases identical to TRBD1. This CDR3 comprises 14 residues. The V gene end was trimmed by 3 bases and the J gene end by 4 bases; junction bases not matched to a gene: 4. Germline loops: CDR1 ENHRY, CDR2 SYGVKD. This CDR3 is CAISDIGTGYGYTF. The CDR3 nucleotides read TGTGCCATCAGTGACATTGGGACAGGCTATGGCTACACCTTC.

CDR3 region: CSVGGQGANEQYF. For the CDR3, the DNA is TGCAGCGTTGGTGGACAGGGGGCCAACGAGCAGTACTTC. The chain carries TRBV29-1 and TRBJ2-7; 11 bases fit TRBD1. V gave up 4 bases and J gave up 5 bases; unmatched junction bases: 4. Germline lookup yields CDR1 SQVTM and CDR2 ANQGSEA. CDR3 length: 13 amino acids.

The chain uses TRBV10-3 and TRBJ2-2; possibly TRBD1 for D (5 bases). V lost 6 bases, J lost 7 bases, and 15 bases lay in between. Germline V lookup: CDR1 ENHRY, CDR2 SYGVKD. CDR3 length: 14 amino acids. This CDR3 is CAIRRTPNGGELFF. CDR3 coding DNA: TGTGCCATCAGGAGGACACCCAACGGCGGGGAGCTGTTTTTT.